This TCR beta chain was found in a study of blood T cell repertoires in COVID-19. For the study at large: COVID-19 samples, acute and convalescent, were from the United States, Italy and Spain. T cells, B-cell-depleted T cells, or PBMCs provided the cDNA or gDNA that served as material.

Per the original methods: By means of reference gene primer amplification, nucleated cell counts were estimated. Repertoires were generated with immunoSEQ multiplex PCR, while TCRdb's copy carries only in-frame clones and drops some. V and J calls and clone size are copied from that table; D and trimming were computed from the DNA. The sample yields some 240,000 clones, around three quarters seen once. Trimming stripped 0 bases from V and 4 bases from J, with 13 bases between. Germline V gives CDR1 SGHRS, CDR2 YFSETQ. This CDR3 is 15 amino acids long. The receptor was isolated from a woman between 65 and 79 years old with acute or convalescent COVID-19. The rearrangement joins TRBV5-1 to TRBJ2-5; D is perhaps TRBD1 (7 bases). Source material: peripheral blood. The CDR3 sequence is CASSLGGAGGETQYF. The CDR3 DNA follows: TGCGCCAGCAGCTTGGGCGGGGCAGGGGGAGAGACCCAGTACTTC.